This T cell receptor beta chain was retrieved from a study of spatial heterogeneity in lung cancer. This clonotype was seen ten or more times. Its antigen is still unknown. Mismatch with germline at one junction end may stem from a read error. The CDR3 loop spans 17 amino acids. Germline V gene sequence: CDR1 KGHSH, CDR2 LQKENI. Overall study results and limits: Within tumors, counts of expanded alpha and beta TCRs tracked tumor mutation counts.

TCRdb ran MiXCR on the 5' RACE reads and lists one entry per CDR3 protein. The table has roughly 9,000 distinct CDR3 sequences, 6% to 7% seen once. This sample's time point: sample taken at primary tumor resection. Whole RNA obtained from tumor, nontumor lung or frozen PBMC underwent sequencing without sorting. This receptor was obtained from a male donor with early-stage non-small cell lung cancer. The specimen comprised lung tumor tissue, sampled at surgery. This chain uses TRBV18 with TRBJ2-3, with 8 bases fitting TRBD2. DNA for the CDR3: TGTGCCAGCTCACCAAGAAGCGGGAGTTGGGGCACGGATACGCAGTATTTT. Translation: CASSPRSGSWGTDTQYF.